The clone carrying this T cell receptor (beta chain) was counted at least ten times. This sample was included in a study of T-cell reconstitution after alpha-beta-depleted transplantation in children. Germline assignment: CDR1 SEHNR and CDR2 FQNEAQ (reference sequence). The CDR3 spans 12 residues. Trimming removed 6 bases from V and 4 bases from J, with 6 bases in between. Unique molecular identifiers were used to barcode this TCRbeta library. TCRdb fed the PCR reads into MiXCR, producing one record per CDR3 protein. The repertoire holds approximately 800,000 distinct CDR3 sequences, with about 16% as singletons.

The receptor was derived from a male patient younger than 18 who had a stem cell transplant for acute lymphoblastic leukemia, so the T cells may come from the graft donor. Sequenced material: PBMCs, mostly from graft donor cells, taken 360 days after TCRalphabeta/CD19-depleted stem cell transplant. This sequence joins TRBV7-9 and TRBJ2-2; a weak D match, TRBD2 (6 bases). In nucleotides, the CDR3 is TGTGCCAGCAGGACTAGCACCGGGGAGCTGTTTTTT. This gives the protein CASRTSTGELFF.